What follows is one TCR beta chain and its context. Its antigen is as yet unknown. Trimming removed 0 bases from V and 2 bases from J, with 10 bases in between. This CDR3 comprises 15 residues. From germline, CDR1 is KGHSH and CDR2 LQKENI. These data originate in a study of cytomegalovirus exposure and HLA in healthy donors. Notes on the study in general: Common viral pathogens were later found to be apparently linked to several of the most significant clusters. Analysis was performed later, and it showed HLA-associated TCR beta chains to be more clonally expanded than equally common others.

PCR was performed using 60 Vbeta and 13 Jbeta primers. The repertoire was sequenced with immunoSEQ multiplex PCR; TCRdb's copy has only in-frame clones and lacks some. Of 150,000 to 200,000 clones listed, roughly 80% are singletons. This TCR was sampled from a woman aged 35 to 49 in good health and CMV-seropositive. The sample consisted of PBMCs. The chain carries TRBV18 and TRBJ2-5, with D maybe TRBD1 (6 bases). The CDR3 region has the DNA TGTGCCAGCTCACCACCAGGGACACGACAAGAGACCCAGTACTTC. As protein: CASSPPGTRQETQYF.